Below, 11 T cell receptor beta chains from the same sample are listed, as sequenced in a study of cytomegalovirus exposure and HLA in healthy donors. Produced via immunoSEQ multiplex PCR; TCRdb's table is partial and in-frame only. The data show some 120,000 clones, 85% to 95% seen once. Sequenced input: PBMCs. Source of these receptors: a woman between 18 and 30 years old in good health and CMV-seronegative.

This clone was detected only once. The gene calls are TRBV6-6 and TRBJ2-3; 12 positions agree with TRBD2. The CDR3 is 16 amino acids. With V trimmed by 8 bases and J by 9 bases, 15 bases remained unmatched. Germline CDR1 is MNHNY and CDR2 is SVGAGI (reference sequence). DNA of the CDR3: TGTGCCAGCTGGATACCCGGACTAGCGGGGTCGGGAACGCAGTATTTT. Translated, it gives CASWIPGLAGSGTQYF.

CDR3 sequence (DNA): TGTGCCAGCAGGACGGACAGGGACGGCACTGAAGCTTTCTTT. This gives the protein CASRTDRDGTEAFF. The chain carries TRBV6-5 and TRBJ1-1; 8 nucleotides align to TRBD1. This CDR3 is 14 amino acids long. V trimming: 6 bases; J trimming: 4 bases; junction bases outside the gene matches: 7. Germline V lookup: CDR1 MNHEY, CDR2 SVGAGI.

The gene calls are TRBV2 and TRBJ1-2; D call uncertain. Trimming shortened V by 2 bases and J by 5 bases, and 12 bases separated the two germline ends. The CDR3 runs 14 residues. CDR1 is SNHLY, CDR2 FYNNEI, per germline. The CDR3 region is CASSESTTLYGYTF. The CDR3 nucleotides are TGTGCCAGCAGTGAATCAACCACATTATATGGCTACACCTTC.

The gene calls are TRBV7-2 and TRBJ2-3; 11 bases map to TRBD2. Germline V gives CDR1 SGHTA, CDR2 FQGNSA. The CDR3 length is 16 residues. V shed 5 bases and J 0 bases; nucleotides not matched to a gene: 4. CDR3 DNA: TGTGCCAGCAGCCTCCTAGCGGGAGGCAGCACAGATACGCAGTATTTT. Translating gives CASSLLAGGSTDTQYF.

The table lists this clone with a count of one. The gene calls are TRBV28 and TRBJ2-3; D possibly corresponds to TRBD2 (6 bases). Germline CDR1 and CDR2: MDHEN and SYDVKM. The CDR3 spans 15 residues. V was pared by 2 bases and J by 0 bases, with 9 bases between. CDR3 bases: TGTGCCAGCAGTTTACTAAGCGGGAGCACAGATACGCAGTATTTT. Translating gives CASSLLSGSTDTQYF.

The rearrangement links TRBV4-1 to TRBJ2-1, with TRBD2 identical over 7 bases. The ends lost 0 bases at V and 3 bases at J; junction bases unmatched: 5. CDR1 and CDR2 from the germline V gene are MGHRA and YSYEKL. This CDR3 comprises 16 residues. CDR3 sequence reads: CASSQEAAGVYNEQFF. The CDR3 nucleotides are TGCGCCAGCAGCCAAGAGGCGGCGGGGGTCTACAATGAGCAGTTCTTC.

This clone appeared a single time. The V gene is TRBV10-3, the J gene TRBJ1-1; D is possibly TRBD1 (5 bases). With 10 bases removed from V and 0 bases from J, the gap between germline ends came to 12 bases. Germline assignment: CDR1 ENHRY and CDR2 SYGVKD. The CDR3 is made up of 13 amino acids. This chain's CDR3 is CATEGAMNTEAFF. DNA for the CDR3: TGTGCCACCGAAGGGGCCATGAACACTGAAGCTTTCTTT.

CDR3 protein: CASSVGGDGKNIQYF. The CDR3 coding sequence is TGTGCCAGCAGCGTAGGCGGAGACGGCAAAAACATTCAGTACTTC. This chain links TRBV9 with TRBJ2-4; D remains ambiguous. The V and J ends lost 0 bases and 3 bases respectively, with 10 bases between them. Germline V CDR1 and CDR2: SGDLS, YYNGEE. This CDR3 has 15 amino acids.

The gene calls are TRBV7-2 and TRBJ2-5; D is perhaps TRBD2 (7 bases). This CDR3 spans 14 amino acids. V was trimmed by 5 bases and J by 3 bases, leaving 13 bases between them. CDR1 is SGHTA and CDR2 is FQGNSA in the germline V gene. The CDR3 sequence is CASSPGGLEETQYF. In DNA, the CDR3 is TGTGCCAGCAGCCCGGGGGGCCTAGAAGAGACCCAGTACTTC.

The gene calls are TRBV4-2 and TRBJ1-2; the D is unclear. The V and J ends lost 5 bases and 2 bases respectively, with 12 bases between them. The CDR3 runs 14 residues. Germline V gene lookup returns CDR1 LGHNA and CDR2 YNFKEQ. The CDR3 loop reads CASSTRTGNYGYTF. In nucleotides, the CDR3 is TGTGCCAGCAGCACCCGGACGGGAAACTATGGCTACACCTTC.

This clone was counted between two and nine times. Different DNA sequences within this sample yield the same CDR3. This chain connects TRBV11-2 to TRBJ2-7; tentatively, D is TRBD1 (5 bases). Germline CDR1 SGHAT, CDR2 FQNNGV. The CDR3 loop spans 14 amino acids. V was clipped by 1 base and J by 0 bases, with 7 bases between them. CDR3 bases: TGTGCCAGCAGCTTAGGGGGCAGCTCCTACGAGCAGTACTTC. This codes for CASSLGGSSYEQYF.